This T cell receptor beta chain was identified during a study of Ad26.COV2.S vaccination and SARS-CoV-2 variants. The CDR3 runs 15 residues. Germline V gene sequence: CDR1 LGHDT, CDR2 YNNKEL (reference sequence). Germline trimming cut 1 base from V and 3 bases from J; bases unmatched to any gene: 5. Repertoires were generated with immunoSEQ multiplex PCR, while TCRdb's copy carries only in-frame clones and drops some. The table records about 350,000 clones, approximately 90% of them present only once. Treatment denoted: over 15 received Ad26.COV2.S at low or high dose, single or two shots; about 5 received placebo; per-sample allocation not given. Sampling was performed 63 days after the first vaccine or placebo injection.

The V gene is TRBV3-1 (or the pseudogene TRBV3-2), the J gene TRBJ2-7; 8 positions match TRBD2. This sequence was found in a person aged 18 to 59 who received the Ad26.COV2.S COVID-19 vaccine or a placebo. The sample was peripheral blood, taken in a trial of Ad26.COV2.S vaccine versus placebo. CDR3 region: CASSQVVAGFYEQYF. In DNA, the CDR3 is TGTGCCAGCAGCCAAGTCGTAGCGGGATTCTACGAGCAGTACTTC.